This T cell receptor (beta chain) was sequenced for a study of PD-1 blockade in classical Hodgkin lymphoma. Sequencing was performed with immunoSEQ multiplex PCR; in TCRdb, only in-frame clones are kept and a portion is missing. The sample holds 43,000 or so clones; 78% are singletons and the top ten take less than 40%. Regarding the study as a whole: A reduction in baseline TCR diversity was reportedly seen in newly diagnosed patients relative to healthy donors. Complete responders' baseline diversity resembled that of newly diagnosed patients. Significantly greater TCR diversity emerged by C4D1 in CD4+ cells but not CD8+ cells.

The V and J ends lost 4 bases and 0 bases respectively, with 10 bases between them. The CDR3 covers 15 residues. Germline V gene sequence: CDR1 SNHLY, CDR2 FYNNEI. Specified time point: cycle 4 day 1 (C4D1), after six to seven weeks of nivolumab. Every single patient, without exception, relapsed after autologous stem cell transplantation, and brentuximab vedotin exposure varied. Reported best responses ranged across complete response, partial response or progressive disease. With regard to this clone: Its antigen is as yet unknown.

Specimen: peripheral blood mononuclear cells (PBMCs), collected before the fourth cycle of nivolumab. The chain employs TRBV2 and TRBJ2-1; D might be TRBD1 (6 bases). The clonotype comes from a human donor with classical Hodgkin lymphoma. In DNA, the CDR3 is TGTGCCAGCAGTGTCGCGACAGGCTCCTACAATGAGCAGTTCTTC. It specifies CASSVATGSYNEQFF.